This T cell receptor beta chain was documented in a study of T-cell memory formation after mild COVID-19. On the study more broadly: The two donors had largely donor-specific TCR clusters.

TCRdb ran MiXCR on the 5' RACE reads and lists one entry per CDR3 protein. The table includes fewer than 600,000 distinct CDR3 sequences, roughly 20% detected once. This clonotype showed up just a few times. The V and J ends lost 4 bases and 5 bases, in that order; junction bases with no gene match: 4. Germline V gives CDR1 LNHNV, CDR2 YYDKDF (reference sequence). This CDR3 region has 15 residues. The sample was PBMCs or a T cell subset sorted from them (not recorded which). The TCR was taken from an adult woman who had mild COVID-19 (a few samples of this study predate the infection). Cell type and time point are not known. V and J are TRBV15 and TRBJ1-3, with 11 nucleotides matching TRBD1. The CDR3, as DNA: TGTGCCACCAGCAATGGACAGGGGGCTCGAAACACCATATATTTT. Its protein product is CATSNGQGARNTIYF.